Below, one T cell receptor (beta chain) is given with its context. No antigen is known for it. The method was immunoSEQ multiplex PCR; TCRdb's version includes in-frame clones alone and lacks a portion of them. The sample includes some 250,000 clones, approximately 88% of them seen just once. This sample was included in a study of Ad26.COV2.S vaccination and SARS-CoV-2 variants. CDR3 length: 17 residues. Trimming took 4 bases from V and 0 from J; bases not matched to a gene: 3. Germline CDR1 is LNHDA and CDR2 is SQIVND (reference sequence). General study findings and limits: Vaccine recipients posted higher spike-specific TCR breadth than their placebo counterparts.

Treatment noted: about 20 received Ad26.COV2.S at low or high dose, single or two shots; several received placebo; per-sample allocation not given. Repertoires come from day 63 after the first vaccine or placebo injection. J is TRBJ2-1 and V is TRBV19; 13 nucleotides agree with TRBD2. The receptor was isolated from a person between 18 and 65 years old who received the Ad26.COV2.S COVID-19 vaccine or a placebo. Sequencing used peripheral blood, obtained in a trial of Ad26.COV2.S vaccine versus placebo. The CDR3 coding sequence is TGTGCCAGTAGTACCTGGACTAGCGGGAGCTCCTACAATGAGCAGTTCTTC. It specifies CASSTWTSGSSYNEQFF.